Here is one T cell receptor beta chain with its context. Its antigen remains unidentified. This sample is part of a study of cytomegalovirus exposure and HLA in healthy donors. Study results and caveats: Rare TCR sequences dominated, though some public TCRs recurred in many donors. Associated with HLA alleles at 0.05 false discovery rate in a later analysis were 17,000 or so TCR beta sequences.

It was with 60 Vbeta and 13 Jbeta primers that the PCR ran. This table comes from immunoSEQ multiplex PCR, and its TCRdb copy is limited to in-frame clones, with some not included. Of roughly 160,000 clones listed, 79% are singletons. V lost 3 bases and J lost 4; bases outside the gene matches: 7. The CDR3 extends over 15 amino acids. The germline CDR1 and CDR2 sequences are SGHAT and FQNNGV. Though nominally healthy at sampling, donors likely had unrecorded immune exposures. The sequenced sample consisted of PBMCs. The clonotype originates from a man between 40 and 49 years old in good health and CMV-seronegative. This sequence joins TRBV11-2 and TRBJ2-5; 8 nucleotides agree with TRBD2. The CDR3 DNA reads TGTGCCAGCAGCTTTTGGGGCGGGGGGCGAGAGACCCAGTACTTC. This codes for CASSFWGGGRETQYF.